This T cell receptor (beta chain) was identified in a study of blood T cell repertoires in COVID-19 (dated by TCRdb to the early 2020s). Study-level background: Samples covering the acute and convalescent phases of COVID-19 were provided by collaborators in the United States, Italy and Spain. The material from the prospective study consisted of cDNA or gDNA derived from T cells, B-cell-depleted T cells, or PBMCs. Deeply sampled blood TCRbeta repertoires from subjects exposed to, actively infected with, or recovered from COVID-19 were included in the dataset. A freely available public database, intended as a resource for researchers studying the immune response to SARS-CoV-2, is where the repertoires were released. Samples were obtained from the ongoing ImmuneRACE study (first 160 participants) and from 950 to 1,500 subjects provided by 6 global collaborators. The sample metadata nearly always contained a de-identified subject ID, COVID-19 status, age in years and sex. Where HLA class I and class II types were available, the types were taken from metadata supplied by the sample provider, not from assay-based typing. On the study overall, not on this receptor specifically: How much clinical and demographic metadata was included differed by source and by participant, and the metadata was provided uncurated.

TCRbeta CDR3 regions were amplified from genomic DNA using the immunoSEQ Assay, a bias-controlled multiplex PCR. Under the source paper's analysis protocol: The number of nucleated cells in each sample was estimated by amplification of reference gene primers within the assay. Sequence reads were collapsed and filtered to measure the absolute abundance of every unique TCRbeta CDR3 rearrangement. Productive Simpson clonality was computed per sample as the square root of Simpson's diversity index over productive rearrangements. The table comes from immuneACCESS by way of TCRdb, which keeps in-frame sequences with V and J called. Part of the clones is missing from these tables; in studies checked, under half for an unresolved V gene and the rest for unknown reasons. V and J calls plus clone size are reproduced from that table; the DNA served to infer D and trimming. The sample includes about 440,000 clones, with roughly 85% observed a single time. The top ten clones comprise over 1.5% of the sample.

With regard to this clone: Its recognized antigen is unknown. No per-base quality is available; no much larger clone lies one base away.

The CDR3 holds 13 amino acids from the cysteine to the phenylalanine. CDR3 DNA is the only sequence kept; it has 39 bases, read in frame from the first base. The germline V gene (reference sequence) specifies GTSNPN as CDR1 and SVGIG as CDR2. V is clipped by 0 bases and J by 11 bases, and the sequence between their germline boundaries is 16 bases long. Enrolling through a virtual design, the prospective study's participants ranged in age from roughly 18 to 89 years and lived across roughly 24 United States geographic areas. In the prospective study, participants were assigned to cohorts based on the clinical history participants reported in a screening survey and a study questionnaire. Each participant in the prospective study had whole blood, serum and a nasopharyngeal or oropharyngeal swab collected by mobile phlebotomists. Participants in the prospective study had the option to provide additional blood draws and questionnaires over a roughly two-month period. Before DNA extraction, blood samples from the prospective study were shipped at room temperature or frozen.

This TCR was recovered from a woman under 30 with acute COVID-19. The chain uses TRBV30 and TRBJ1-1, with TRBD1 as a weak D call on 6 bases. The sample taken for sequencing was PBMCs or T cells enriched from blood (not recorded which). The bases read TGTGCCTGGAGTGTACAGGGTGGTGTTGGGGCTTTCTTT. The encoded protein is CAWSVQGGVGAFF. Full variable domain (CDR3 extended with the reference TRBV30 and TRBJ1-1 proteins): SQTIHQWPATLVQPVGSPLSLECTVEGTSNPNLYWYRQAAGRGLQLLFYSVGIGQISSEVPQNLSASRPQDRQFILSSKKLLLSDSGFYLCAWSVQGGVGAFFGQGTRLTVV.